This is a list of T cell receptor beta chains from one sample in a study of cytomegalovirus exposure and HLA in healthy donors. TCRdb keeps only in-frame clones here, not all; method: immunoSEQ multiplex PCR. The sample has some 180,000 clones, about 13% seen once; the top ten hold approximately 8.4%. The sequencing sample was made of PBMCs. Receptors were obtained from a man aged 45-65 years in good health and CMV-seropositive. The CDR3 runs from the conserved cysteine through the conserved F or W.

J gene: TRBJ2-5
V gene: TRBV7-2
CDR3 protein: CASSLVQENQYF

J gene: TRBJ2-5
V gene: TRBV4-2
CDR3 protein: CASSQDIGAGGRQETQYF

J gene: TRBJ2-3
V gene: TRBV9
CDR3 protein: CASSVGETPASTDTQYF

J gene: TRBJ2-7
V gene: TRBV7-8
CDR3 protein: CASSLAGVSTYEQYF

J gene: TRBJ2-7
V gene: TRBV5-1
CDR3 protein: CASSTWTGSSYEQYF

J gene: TRBJ1-2
V gene: TRBV25-1
CDR3 protein: CASSERGDRGIYGYTF

J gene: TRBJ2-1
V gene: TRBV5-4
CDR3 protein: CASSMGGDSYNEQFF

J gene: TRBJ1-5
V gene: TRBV5-5
CDR3 protein: CASSLRGSGQPQHF

J gene: TRBJ2-5
V gene: TRBV4-3
CDR3 protein: CASSQDLSLSGETQYF

J gene: TRBJ1-4
V gene: TRBV7-9
CDR3 protein: CASSARMGEKLFF

J gene: TRBJ2-5
V gene: TRBV6-1
CDR3 protein: CASRPTSGAETQYF

J gene: TRBJ2-7
V gene: TRBV19
CDR3 protein: CASSTPGQGAYEQYF

J gene: TRBJ1-1
V gene: TRBV27
CDR3 protein: CASSLWSGNTEAFF

J gene: TRBJ2-1
V gene: TRBV5-6
CDR3 protein: CASSARRTSGGPLYNEQFF

J gene: TRBJ2-5
V gene: TRBV5-6
CDR3 protein: CASSLVTSGVGETQYF

J gene: TRBJ2-4
V gene: TRBV11-2
CDR3 protein: CASSHTREQGENIQYF

J gene: TRBJ1-2
V gene: TRBV7-9
CDR3 protein: CASSHGQNYGYTF

J gene: TRBJ2-3
V gene: TRBV7-9
CDR3 protein: CASSSHFGNQGKGTDTQYF